One and the same sample provided the 30 T cell receptor beta chains below, sequenced in a study of blood T cell repertoires in COVID-19. TCRdb's copy holds only in-frame clones and misses some; the assay was immunoSEQ multiplex PCR. The repertoire has under 200,000 clones, roughly 86% of them found once; the top ten carry about 3.5%. The specimen was peripheral blood. These receptors were collected from a man between 65 and 80 years old with acute or convalescent COVID-19.

The CDR3 nucleotides read TGTGCCAGTAGTCTACTCCGGACTAGCGGGAGGAGGCAAGAGACCCAGTACTTC. Encoded protein: CASSLLRTSGRRQETQYF. V usage is TRBV19 and J usage is TRBJ2-5; 14 bases line up with TRBD2. The trim removed 5 bases at V and 2 bases at J, leaving 10 bases unmatched. Germline CDR1 is LNHDA and CDR2 is SQIVND (reference sequence). The CDR3 runs to 18 residues.

The genes are TRBV19 and TRBJ1-5; D is perhaps TRBD1 (6 bases). The ends were cut back, 3 bases at V and 4 bases at J, with 19 bases in the middle. Germline V gives CDR1 LNHDA, CDR2 SQIVND (reference sequence). The CDR3 covers 17 residues. The CDR3 sequence is CASSIGNRAPQNQPQHF. CDR3 nucleotide sequence: TGTGCCAGTAGTATTGGGAACAGGGCCCCCCAAAATCAGCCCCAGCATTTT.

The chain joins TRBV9 to TRBJ2-5; 7 bases line up with TRBD2. CDR1 is SGDLS, CDR2 YYNGEE, per germline. The J segment lost 5 bases and the V segment lost 3 bases, leaving 7 bases of the junction unmatched. The CDR3 has 14 residues. CDR3 DNA sequence: TGTGCCAGCAGCGGAACGTGGGGGGGGGAGACCCAGTACTTC. Protein: CASSGTWGGETQYF.

This clone came up once. The J gene is TRBJ1-1, the V gene TRBV5-1; D is perhaps TRBD1 (5 bases). Trimming removed 0 bases at V and 5 bases at J, with 11 bases between. The germline gives CDR1 SGHRS, CDR2 YFSETQ. CDR3 length equals 14 residues. The CDR3 region is CASSLDGGSTEAFF. The CDR3 DNA follows: TGCGCCAGCAGCTTGGACGGGGGTAGTACTGAAGCTTTCTTT. The full variable domain, in which reference TRBV5-1 and TRBJ1-1 provide the parts outside the CDR3, is KAGVTQTPRYLIKTRGQQVTLSCSPISGHRSVSWYQQTPGQGLQFLFEYFSETQRNKGNFPGRFSGRQFSNSRSEMNVSTLELGDSALYLCASSLDGGSTEAFFGQGTRLTVV.

For the CDR3, the DNA is TGTGCCAGCAGCCAAGTAGGGGGCGACACCATATATTTT. It specifies CASSQVGGDTIYF. The chain carries TRBV14 and TRBJ1-3, with TRBD1 matching over 7 bases. With 1 base clipped from V and 8 bases from J, the junction kept 2 bases outside the gene matches. The V gene's germline CDR1 is SGHDN and CDR2 FVKESK. The CDR3 consists of 13 residues.

V gene TRBV27 combines with J gene TRBJ1-1; 10 bases match TRBD1. Germline-derived CDR1 and CDR2 are MNHEY and SMNVEV (reference sequence). The length of the CDR3 is 16 residues. J lost 4 bases, V lost 5 bases, and 10 bases had no gene match. The CDR3 DNA is TGTGCCAGCAGTCTTGACAGGGGGCAAGGGGGCACTGAAGCTTTCTTT. As protein: CASSLDRGQGGTEAFF.

This chain connects TRBV5-4 to TRBJ1-2, with TRBD1 identical over 9 bases. The CDR3 loop spans 15 amino acids. Germline lookup yields CDR1 SGHNT and CDR2 YYREEE (reference sequence). The trim removed 0 bases at V and 3 bases at J, leaving 3 bases unmatched. The CDR3, as DNA: TGTGCCAGCAGCTTGGCCGGGACAGGGTACTATGGCTACACCTTC. It codes for CASSLAGTGYYGYTF.

V and J are TRBV11-1 and TRBJ1-1; TRBD1 matches 7 bases. CDR1 is SGHAT and CDR2 is FQDESV in the germline V gene (reference sequence). Germline trimming cut 0 bases from V and 9 bases from J; bases unmatched to any gene: 4. The CDR3 consists of 13 residues. CDR3 in amino acids: CASSLAGRGKAFF. For the CDR3, the DNA is TGTGCCAGCAGCTTAGCGGGCAGGGGGAAAGCTTTCTTT.

The chain couples TRBV15 to TRBJ1-2, with no clear D. From germline, CDR1 is LNHNV and CDR2 YYDKDF (reference sequence). The CDR3 length is 13 residues. V dropped 0 bases and J dropped 6 bases, with 8 bases sitting between them. CDR3: CATSRDSTDGYTF. The CDR3 DNA is TGTGCCACCAGCAGAGATAGTACGGATGGCTACACCTTC.

CDR3 amino acids: CASSPRTGGEGEKLFF. The CDR3, as DNA: TGCGCCAGCAGCCCGAGGACAGGGGGCGAAGGTGAAAAACTGTTTTTT. This sequence joins TRBV5-1 and TRBJ1-4; 11 bases line up with TRBD1. J lost 7 bases, V lost 4 bases, and 9 bases had no gene match. Germline-derived CDR1 and CDR2 are SGHRS and YFSETQ. The CDR3 is made up of 16 amino acids.

This chain links TRBV30 with TRBJ1-2; no definite D call. Per the germline V gene, CDR1 is GTSNPN and CDR2 is SVGIG (reference sequence). The V end was cut by 5 bases, the J end by 2 bases, with 9 bases between. The CDR3 has 12 amino acids. The CDR3 nucleotides read TGTGCCTGGGGCGGGTTCAACTATGGCTACACCTTC. It codes for CAWGGFNYGYTF.

The gene calls are TRBV5-6 and TRBJ1-2; D is uncertain. The V gene's germline CDR1 is SGHDT and CDR2 YYEEEE. This CDR3 contains 13 residues. The V end was cut by 4 bases, the J end by 8 bases, with 15 bases between. The CDR3 reads CASSMDRPGGYTF. As DNA, the CDR3 is TGTGCCAGCAGCATGGACCGTCCAGGCGGCTACACCTTC.

The chain is built from TRBV4-2 and TRBJ2-3; 9 bases agree with TRBD2. The CDR3 is 16 amino acids. Germline V gives CDR1 LGHNA, CDR2 YNFKEQ. The junction had 3 bases not matched to a gene; V was cut back by 1 base and J by 1 base. As DNA, the CDR3 is TGTGCCAGCAGCCAAGGACTAGCGGTACGCACAGATACGCAGTATTTT. Translation gives CASSQGLAVRTDTQYF.

J is TRBJ2-7 and V is TRBV4-1; D perhaps matches TRBD1 (5 bases). Germline V gene data show CDR1 as MGHRA and CDR2 as YSYEKL. The CDR3 spans 13 residues. V was cut by 3 bases and J by 1 base, with 7 bases left in between. The CDR3 is CASSQTESYEQYF. The CDR3, as DNA: TGCGCCAGCAGCCAGACAGAATCCTACGAGCAGTACTTC.

This rearrangement joins TRBV10-3 to TRBJ1-2; possible D gene TRBD1, 6 bases. Trimming left V 5 bases short and J 2 bases short, with 21 bases between. CDR1 is ENHRY, CDR2 SYGVKD, per germline. The CDR3 loop spans 17 amino acids. The CDR3 nucleotides read TGTGCCATCAGTTTTGGAACGGGGGGCGGTTTAAACTATGGCTACACCTTC. It is translated as CAISFGTGGGLNYGYTF.

V is TRBV12-5 and J is TRBJ1-4; 7 nucleotides align to TRBD1. Germline-derived CDR1 and CDR2 are LGHNT and FRNRAP. This CDR3 has 14 residues. Germline trimming cut 3 bases from V and 4 bases from J; bases unmatched to any gene: 2. The CDR3 is CASGFGTVNEKLFF. CDR3 DNA sequence: TGTGCTAGTGGTTTCGGGACAGTTAATGAAAAACTGTTTTTT.

In DNA form, the CDR3 reads TGCGCCAGCAGCTTGGGATTCGGGACAGGGGATGGCTACACCTTC. The encoded protein is CASSLGFGTGDGYTF. The J gene is TRBJ1-2, the V gene TRBV5-1; TRBD1 aligns across 10 bases. V dropped 0 bases and J dropped 6; count of bases not matched to a gene: 5. Per the germline V gene, CDR1 is SGHRS and CDR2 is YFSETQ. The CDR3 contains 15 residues.

V usage is TRBV18 and J usage is TRBJ1-5; 9 positions match TRBD1. CDR3 length: 16 residues. The trim removed 0 bases at V and 6 bases at J, leaving 6 bases unmatched. Germline CDR1 KGHSH, CDR2 LQKENI. The CDR3 coding sequence is TGTGCCAGCTCACCACCGGGTCCGGACAGGGGTCAGCCCCAGCATTTT. Translation: CASSPPGPDRGQPQHF. The entire variable domain, with the rest obtained from reference TRBV18 and TRBJ1-5, is as follows: NAGVMQNPRHLVRRRGQEARLRCSPMKGHSHVYWYRQLPEEGLKFMVYLQKENIIDESGMPKERFSAEFPKEGPSILRIQQVVRGDSAAYFCASSPPGPDRGQPQHFGDGTRLSIL.

The chain has TRBV4-1 and TRBJ1-3, with a tentative D call TRBD1 (5 bases). Germline V gene sequence: CDR1 MGHRA, CDR2 YSYEKL. CDR3 length: 15 amino acids. The V and J ends lost 3 bases and 4 bases respectively, with 13 bases between them. This CDR3 is CASSHDGTEGNTIYF. The CDR3 bases are TGCGCCAGCAGCCACGACGGGACTGAAGGAAACACCATATATTTT.

J is TRBJ1-1 and V is TRBV24-1, with D perhaps TRBD1 (5 bases). Trimming took off 11 bases at V and 10 bases at J, with 16 bases between the two ends. CDR1 and CDR2 (germline): KGHDR, SFDVKD. The CDR3 runs 11 residues. DNA for the CDR3: TGTGCCATCAAGGGGTTTTCGTTAGCTTTCTTT. The encoded protein is CAIKGFSLAFF.

The J gene is TRBJ1-6, the V gene TRBV5-1; D is undetermined. The CDR3 consists of 10 residues. The germline gives CDR1 SGHRS, CDR2 YFSETQ. The ends were cut back, 4 bases at V and 14 bases at J, with 7 bases in the middle. The CDR3: CASSPKTLHF. In DNA form, the CDR3 reads TGCGCCAGCAGCCCAAAAACCCTCCACTTT.

This clone was detected only once. V is TRBV19 and J is TRBJ2-1, with 9 positions matching TRBD1. This CDR3 spans 20 amino acids. The V segment lost 3 bases and the J segment 0 bases; nucleotides outside the gene matches: 15. Per the germline V gene, CDR1 is LNHDA and CDR2 is SQIVND (reference sequence). CDR3 residues: CASSIGQGPGLPSSYNEQFF. DNA of the CDR3: TGTGCCAGTAGTATTGGACAGGGGCCGGGACTTCCAAGCTCCTACAATGAGCAGTTCTTC.

The gene calls are TRBV5-1 and TRBJ2-3, with 9 bases matching TRBD2. The V segment lost 6 bases and the J segment 4 bases; nucleotides outside the gene matches: 9. The CDR3 contains 15 residues. Per germline, CDR1 SGHRS and CDR2 YFSETQ. CDR3 DNA sequence: TGCGCCAGCACTCTAGCGGGATGGGAGTCAGATACGCAGTATTTT. It is translated as CASTLAGWESDTQYF.

Here the CDR3 DNA reads TGCGCCAGCAGACTAGCGGGAGGCAATGAGCAGTTCTTC. Translating it yields CASRLAGGNEQFF. V gene TRBV4-1 combines with J gene TRBJ2-1; the match to TRBD2 covers 12 bases. Losses at the gene ends were 6 bases for V and 6 bases for J; bases not matched to a gene: 0. This CDR3 is 13 amino acids long. Germline V gives CDR1 MGHRA, CDR2 YSYEKL.

This chain uses TRBV7-3 with TRBJ1-6, with a possible D match to TRBD1 (6 bases). The CDR3 extends over 13 amino acids. The germline V gene encodes CDR1 SGHTA and CDR2 FQGTGA. V was trimmed by 2 bases and J by 10 bases, leaving 9 bases between them. CDR3 DNA: TGTGCCAGCAGCTTAGACAGGAAATCACCCCTCCACTTT. Its protein is CASSLDRKSPLHF.

The chain recombines TRBV19 with TRBJ2-7; possible D gene TRBD1, 7 bases. CDR1 LNHDA and CDR2 SQIVND come from the germline V gene (reference sequence). There are 14 residues in the CDR3. V was cut by 6 bases and J by 3 bases, with 15 bases left in between. The CDR3: CASRGGQKDYEQYF. CDR3 nucleotide sequence: TGTGCCAGTAGGGGGGGACAGAAAGACTACGAGCAGTACTTC.

This clone occurred once. The gene calls are TRBV5-1 and TRBJ2-7, with 12 bases lining up with TRBD2. V gave up 8 bases and J gave up 6 bases; unmatched junction bases: 9. This CDR3 contains 14 residues. Germline V gene lookup returns CDR1 SGHRS and CDR2 YFSETQ. CDR3 sequence: CASAKTSGSSEQYF. In DNA form, the CDR3 reads TGCGCCAGTGCGAAGACTAGCGGGAGCTCCGAGCAGTACTTC. The whole variable domain, filled in from reference TRBV5-1 and TRBJ2-7, reads KAGVTQTPRYLIKTRGQQVTLSCSPISGHRSVSWYQQTPGQGLQFLFEYFSETQRNKGNFPGRFSGRQFSNSRSEMNVSTLELGDSALYLCASAKTSGSSEQYFGPGTRLTVT.

This chain uses TRBV7-3 with TRBJ2-3, with no clear D. The CDR3 sequence is 15 residues long. Trimming cost V 3 bases and J 0 bases, with 10 bases left between them. Germline V gives CDR1 SGHTA, CDR2 FQGTGA. DNA of the CDR3: TGTGCCAGCAGCTTGTATGTAACTAGCACAGATACGCAGTATTTT. Amino acids: CASSLYVTSTDTQYF.

The rearrangement joins TRBV7-9 to TRBJ2-1; 9 bases align to TRBD1. Trimming cost V 5 bases and J 2 bases; bases outside gene matches: 7. Germline lookup yields CDR1 SEHNR and CDR2 FQNEAQ (reference sequence). The CDR3 contains 16 residues. CDR3 residues: CASSPRTGATYNEQFF. For the CDR3, the DNA is TGTGCCAGCAGCCCGCGGACAGGGGCCACCTACAATGAGCAGTTCTTC.

V usage is TRBV7-2 and J usage is TRBJ2-1; tentative D call: TRBD2 (5 bases). The germline gives CDR1 SGHTA, CDR2 FQGNSA. This CDR3 is built from 16 residues. The V gene lost 5 bases and the J gene lost 3 bases, with 17 bases spanning the gap. CDR3 protein: CASSPSSTRSYNEQFF. The CDR3 nucleotides read TGTGCCAGCAGCCCCTCCTCTACTAGGAGCTACAATGAGCAGTTCTTC.